These T cell receptor beta chains were read from a single sample in a study of blood T cell repertoires in COVID-19. Data came from immunoSEQ multiplex PCR; TCRdb stores just in-frame clones and leaves some out. The sample records about 210,000 clones, 89% being singletons. The sequenced sample was peripheral blood. The receptors stem from a woman aged 35 to 49 with acute or convalescent COVID-19. The CDR3 runs from the conserved cysteine through the conserved F or W. D genes are given only for firm matches. Rows give clone size only sometimes, using once, few, many, or a class for an expanded clone.

clone size,D gene,V gene,J gene,CDR3 DNA,CDR3 protein
NA,TRBD1,TRBV11-2,TRBJ1-1,TGTGCCAGCAGCCTGGGGACAGGGGGTGAAGCTTTCTTT,CASSLGTGGEAFF
NA,NA,TRBV28,TRBJ1-5,TGTGCCAGCAAGCGCGCTGGGGGCAGCCTTCTGTATAGCAATCAGCCCCAGCATTTT,CASKRAGGSLLYSNQPQHF
few,NA,TRBV27,TRBJ1-1,TGTGCCAGCAGTTTATCCACAGGGACTGAAGCTTTCTTT,CASSLSTGTEAFF
once,TRBD1,TRBV4-2,TRBJ1-1,TGTGCCAGCAGCCCGACAGGGGCGCAAAACACTGAAGCTTTCTTT,CASSPTGAQNTEAFF
NA,NA,TRBV7-2,TRBJ2-1,TGTGCCAGCAGCTTACCAGGAATCTACAATGAGCAGTTCTTC,CASSLPGIYNEQFF
NA,NA,TRBV29-1,TRBJ2-3,TGCAGCGTTAAGTACAGGGACCGATGGGATACGCAGTATTTT,CSVKYRDRWDTQYF
NA,NA,TRBV2,TRBJ1-1,TGTGCCAGCAGTGAATCGACAGGCGGCGGGGGCACTGAAGCTTTCTTT,CASSESTGGGGTEAFF
once,TRBD2,TRBV5-1,TRBJ2-3,TGCGCCAGCAGCTTCATAGCGGGGGCAACAGATACGCAGTATTTT,CASSFIAGATDTQYF
NA,TRBD2,TRBV5-6,TRBJ2-5,TGTGCCAGCAGCTTGGCGCCTAGCGGGGCCGGCTCTCAAGAGACCCAGTACTTC,CASSLAPSGAGSQETQYF
NA,NA,TRBV27,TRBJ1-6,TGTGCCAGCAGTTGGGAGAGTCCGGGTAATTCACCCCTCCACTTT,CASSWESPGNSPLHF
NA,TRBD2,TRBV19,TRBJ2-2,TGTGCCAGTAGCGAGCGGGACCGACGTACCGGGGAGCTGTTTTTT,CASSERDRRTGELFF
NA,NA,TRBV11-2,TRBJ2-3,TGTGCCAGCAGCCCAATGCATTCGGAGGCAGATACGCAGTATTTT,CASSPMHSEADTQYF
NA,NA,TRBV7-7,TRBJ2-5,TGTGCCAGCAGCTTAGGGTTACGGAGCGTCGAGACCCAGTACTTC,CASSLGLRSVETQYF
NA,NA,TRBV24-1,TRBJ2-2,TGTGCCACCAGTGGGGCTCCTAACACCGGGGAGCTGTTTTTT,CATSGAPNTGELFF
NA,NA,TRBV2,TRBJ2-2,TGTGCCAGCAGTGGGTTCAGGGGTGGCGGGGAGCTGTTTTTT,CASSGFRGGGELFF